These 27 T cell receptor beta chains were all obtained from the same sample, sequenced in a study of blood T cell repertoires in COVID-19. Here immunoSEQ multiplex PCR was the method, and the copy in TCRdb shows in-frame clones only, minus some. This sample carries more than 100,000 clones, around 83% of them seen once, and the ten largest clones take about 4%. The source material was PBMCs or T cells enriched from blood (not recorded which). The source of these receptors is a woman in her 30s who had recovered from COVID-19.

This chain uses TRBV5-1 with TRBJ2-7; the D is unclear. Germline V gene lookup returns CDR1 SGHRS and CDR2 YFSETQ. Trimming shortened V by 7 bases and J by 2 bases, and 37 bases separated the two germline ends. This CDR3 spans 21 amino acids. The DNA for the CDR3 is TGCGCCAGCTCATTCCCCGACGTCGGCGGAAAGGCCCGTTTACCCCCCTACGAGCAGTACTTC. This codes for CASSFPDVGGKARLPPYEQYF.

This chain connects TRBV7-9 to TRBJ2-1; 10 positions match TRBD1. V lost 5 bases and J lost 5; bases outside the gene matches: 9. There are 16 residues in the CDR3. Germline V lookup: CDR1 SEHNR, CDR2 FQNEAQ (reference sequence). The CDR3 loop is CASSPRQGANHNEQFF. The DNA for the CDR3 is TGTGCCAGCAGCCCGAGACAGGGGGCGAACCACAATGAGCAGTTCTTC. The full variable domain, in which reference TRBV7-9 and TRBJ2-1 provide the parts outside the CDR3, is DTGVSQNPRHKITKRGQNVTFRCDPISEHNRLYWYRQTLGQGPEFLTYFQNEAQLEKSRLLSDRFSAERPKGSFSTLEIQRTEQGDSAMYLCASSPRQGANHNEQFFGPGTRLTVL.

The chain recombines TRBV28 with TRBJ2-3; 16 bases line up with TRBD2. From germline, CDR1 is MDHEN and CDR2 SYDVKM. Trimming at V came to 6 bases and at J to 0 bases, leaving 9 bases not matched to a gene. The length of the CDR3 is 19 residues. The CDR3: CASRALKGLAGGSTDTQYF. CDR3 DNA: TGTGCCAGCAGAGCCCTAAAGGGACTAGCGGGAGGGAGCACAGATACGCAGTATTTT.

This clone was counted between two and nine times. The V gene is TRBV18, the J gene TRBJ2-5, with D possibly TRBD1 on 5 matching bases. Trimming removed 3 bases from V and 1 base from J, with 18 bases in between. Germline V CDR1 and CDR2: KGHSH, LQKENI. The CDR3 extends over 17 amino acids. The CDR3 loop is CASSPSPTAMFQETQYF. As DNA, the CDR3 is TGTGCCAGCTCACCGTCCCCGACAGCTATGTTCCAAGAGACCCAGTACTTC.

The chain is built from TRBV7-9 and TRBJ2-3, with D perhaps TRBD2 (5 bases). Germline V gives CDR1 SEHNR, CDR2 FQNEAQ (reference sequence). The CDR3 totals 16 residues. The ends were cut back, 4 bases at V and 0 bases at J, with 14 bases in the middle. The CDR3 loop is CASSSRVAGSTDTQYF. CDR3 bases: TGTGCCAGCAGCTCCCGGGTCGCGGGCAGCACAGATACGCAGTATTTT.

This chain uses TRBV19 with TRBJ1-6; D may be TRBD1 (5 bases). CDR3 length: 14 amino acids. The V gene lost 3 bases and the J gene lost 2 bases, with 5 bases spanning the gap. The germline V gene has CDR1 LNHDA and CDR2 SQIVND (reference sequence). The CDR3 coding sequence is TGTGCCAGTAGTATGGACACCTATAATTCACCCCTCCACTTT. Protein product: CASSMDTYNSPLHF.

The CDR3 region is CASRRTGPQFRDTQYF. The CDR3 DNA follows: TGCGCCAGCAGACGGACAGGACCCCAATTCAGGGATACGCAGTATTTT. The chain combines TRBV5-1 with TRBJ2-3; 7 nucleotides agree with TRBD1. Germline values: CDR1 SGHRS, CDR2 YFSETQ. This CDR3 region has 16 residues. Losses at the gene ends were 5 bases for V and 6 bases for J; bases not matched to a gene: 15.

V is TRBV7-2 and J is TRBJ1-1, with 7 bases fitting TRBD1. Per germline, CDR1 SGHTA and CDR2 FQGNSA. V shed 5 bases, J shed 3 bases, and the junction held 3 bases outside the gene matches. CDR3 length: 13 residues. CDR3 residues: CASSRQGYTEAFF. In DNA form, the CDR3 reads TGTGCCAGCAGCAGACAGGGATACACTGAAGCTTTCTTT.

The V call is TRBV4-1, the J call TRBJ2-7, with 8 bases lining up with TRBD2. Germline CDR1 MGHRA, CDR2 YSYEKL. This CDR3 is 15 amino acids long. V lost 0 bases to trimming and J lost 3 bases; unmatched junction nucleotides: 4. For the CDR3, the DNA is TGCGCCAGCAGCCAAGATGGGACTAGGGGCTACGAGCAGTACTTC. The encoded protein is CASSQDGTRGYEQYF.

J is TRBJ2-6 and V is TRBV5-1; TRBD1 matches at 10 bases. V was pared by 4 bases and J by 2 bases, with 9 bases of the junction left unmatched. Germline-derived CDR1 and CDR2 are SGHRS and YFSETQ. This CDR3 region has 18 residues. The CDR3 DNA is TGCGCCAGCAGCCCTCATGGACAGGGGGGACCTGGGGCCAACGTCCTGACTTTC. This codes for CASSPHGQGGPGANVLTF.

This clone has more than one count but fewer than ten. The rearrangement joins TRBV29-1 to TRBJ1-2; D is uncertain. The germline V and J ends were trimmed by 3 bases and 8 bases, with 10 bases remaining between them. CDR3 length: 11 residues. Germline CDR1 reads SQVTM; CDR2 reads ANQGSEA. The chain's CDR3 is CSVEQFRGYTF. DNA for the CDR3: TGCAGCGTTGAGCAGTTCCGAGGCTACACCTTC.

The chain is built from TRBV6-2 or TRBV6-3 and TRBJ2-1; 12 bases line up with TRBD2. CDR1 and CDR2 from the germline V gene are MNHEY and SVGEGT. The CDR3 loop spans 19 amino acids. Unmatched junction bases numbered 14, after V lost 0 bases and J lost 8 bases. CDR3 in DNA: TGTGCCAGCAGTTACTCCCGGACTAGCGGGGCACAACGGCGGGATGAGCAGTTCTTC. Protein product: CASSYSRTSGAQRRDEQFF.

V usage is TRBV18 and J usage is TRBJ1-5, with D hard to call. Trimming left V 6 bases short and J 0 bases short, with 6 bases between. The germline CDR1 and CDR2 sequences are KGHSH and LQKENI. The CDR3 has 13 amino acids. This CDR3 reads CASSQYSNQPQHF. The CDR3 coding sequence is TGTGCCAGCTCGCAGTATAGCAATCAGCCCCAGCATTTT.

The chain combines TRBV7-9 with TRBJ1-5, with TRBD1 as a possible D gene (5 bases). This CDR3 is built from 12 residues. Between the trimmed V and J ends, which lost 1 base and 13 bases, there was a span of 11 bases. CDR1 and CDR2 (germline): SEHNR, FQNEAQ (reference sequence). The CDR3 sequence is CASSLGGEGQHF. The CDR3 nucleotides read TGTGCCAGCAGCTTAGGAGGGGAGGGTCAGCATTTT.

About this clone: This sample also contains other DNA sequences that code for the same CDR3. The V gene is TRBV11-1, the J gene TRBJ2-1; D perhaps matches TRBD1 (5 bases). Trimming left V 1 base short and J 4 bases short, with 11 bases between. The CDR3 contains 15 residues. Per germline, CDR1 SGHAT and CDR2 FQDESV (reference sequence). CDR3 in amino acids: CASSLDRGRYNEQFF. The DNA for the CDR3 is TGTGCCAGCAGCTTAGATAGGGGCCGGTACAATGAGCAGTTCTTC.

The chain combines TRBV7-6 with TRBJ1-1; 7 bases are a match to TRBD1. V lost 5 bases, J lost 5 bases, and 8 bases stayed unmatched. This CDR3 contains 14 residues. Germline assignment: CDR1 SGHVS and CDR2 FNYEAQ. Here the CDR3 reads CASSLQQGWTEAFF. CDR3 in DNA: TGTGCCAGCAGCCTACAACAGGGGTGGACTGAAGCTTTCTTT.

This chain links TRBV12-5 with TRBJ2-5; 8 nucleotides line up with TRBD2. Germline V lookup: CDR1 LGHNT, CDR2 FRNRAP. This CDR3 is built from 15 residues. Trimming took 7 bases from V and 3 from J; bases not matched to a gene: 10. The CDR3 region is CASAPGGRYKETQYF. CDR3 nucleotides: TGTGCTAGTGCCCCGGGAGGGAGGTATAAAGAGACCCAGTACTTC.

The chain joins TRBV7-2 to TRBJ2-1; 7 bases match TRBD2. The germline CDR1 and CDR2 sequences are SGHTA and FQGNSA. V was clipped by 5 bases and J by 4 bases; unmatched bases: 14. CDR3 length: 17 residues. The DNA for the CDR3 is TGTGCCAGCAGCCAGCGGGGTAGCGGGTTTTATTACAATGAGCAGTTCTTC. Protein sequence: CASSQRGSGFYYNEQFF. The whole variable domain, filled in from reference TRBV7-2 and TRBJ2-1, reads GAGVSQSPSNKVTEKGKDVELRCDPISGHTALYWYRQSLGQGLEFLIYFQGNSAPDKSGLPSDRFSAERTGGSVSTLTIQRTQQEDSAVYLCASSQRGSGFYYNEQFFGPGTRLTVL.

This clone showed up just a few times. The gene calls are TRBV4-2 and TRBJ1-1, with a weak D call TRBD1 (5 bases). CDR1 is LGHNA and CDR2 is YNFKEQ in the germline V gene. Trimming shortened V by 2 bases and J by 0 bases, and 10 bases separated the two germline ends. The CDR3 contains 15 residues. CDR3 amino acids: CASSQPGHLNTEAFF. As DNA, the CDR3 is TGTGCCAGCAGCCAACCTGGACACCTGAACACTGAAGCTTTCTTT.

V gene TRBV25-1 combines with J gene TRBJ1-2, with 7 bases aligning to TRBD1. Per the germline V gene, CDR1 is MGHDK and CDR2 is SYGVNS. V lost 5 bases to trimming and J lost 8 bases; unmatched junction nucleotides: 8. The CDR3 is made up of 13 amino acids. CDR3 protein: CASSRDRAGGYTF. The CDR3, as DNA: TGTGCCAGCAGTAGAGACAGGGCTGGGGGCTACACCTTC.

The CDR3 coding sequence is TGCAGCGTTCAGCTGGCGGTCACAGATACGCAGTATTTT. As protein: CSVQLAVTDTQYF. The chain uses TRBV29-1 and TRBJ2-3; D not resolved. In germline, CDR1 is SQVTM, CDR2 ANQGSEA. V was clipped by 5 bases and J by 2 bases, with 11 bases between them. The CDR3 runs 13 residues.

The J gene is TRBJ1-4, the V gene TRBV2, with D possibly being TRBD1 (5 bases). The CDR3 contains 13 residues. V gave up 1 base and J gave up 16 bases, with 16 bases separating them. Germline V lookup: CDR1 SNHLY, CDR2 FYNNEI. The CDR3 here is CASSEGQGTAKFF. Written as DNA, the CDR3 is TGTGCCAGCAGTGAAGGGCAGGGAACGGCAAAGTTTTTT.

The chain couples TRBV20-1 to TRBJ2-3; 8 bases align to TRBD1. There are 19 residues in the CDR3. The J segment lost 1 base and the V segment lost 3 bases, leaving 18 bases of the junction unmatched. From germline, CDR1 is DFQATT and CDR2 SNEGSKA (reference sequence). In DNA, the CDR3 is TGCAGTGCTAGTCCCTCGGCCCGCGTCAGGGGGCTTGGCACAGATACGCAGTATTTT. It is translated as CSASPSARVRGLGTDTQYF.

The chain carries TRBV6-5 and TRBJ2-1; 7 nucleotides align to TRBD2. CDR1 and CDR2 (germline): MNHEY, SVGAGI. Unmatched junction bases numbered 8, after V lost 4 bases and J lost 5 bases. The length of the CDR3 is 15 residues. CDR3 DNA sequence: TGTGCCAGCAGTTCCAGGGCTAGCGGACACAATGAGCAGTTCTTC. Its protein is CASSSRASGHNEQFF.

The chain links TRBV19 to TRBJ2-5; 10 bases map to TRBD1. Trimming took 3 bases from V and 4 from J; bases not matched to a gene: 8. The CDR3 loop spans 16 amino acids. Germline CDR1 and CDR2: LNHDA and SQIVND (reference sequence). CDR3 DNA: TGTGCCAGTAGTATGTCCCGAAGGACAGGGGGAGAGACCCAGTACTTC. Its translation is CASSMSRRTGGETQYF.

The chain combines TRBV28 with TRBJ2-1; D uncertain. Trimming removed 6 bases at V and 5 bases at J, with 11 bases between. The germline CDR1 and CDR2 sequences are MDHEN and SYDVKM. The CDR3 extends over 13 amino acids. The CDR3 reads CASRGGWHNEQFF. For the CDR3, the DNA is TGTGCCAGCAGAGGCGGCTGGCACAATGAGCAGTTCTTC.

V gene TRBV7-2 combines with J gene TRBJ2-7, with D possibly matching TRBD2 (5 bases). This CDR3 spans 15 amino acids. Germline V CDR1 and CDR2: SGHTA, FQGNSA. Between the trimmed V and J ends, which lost 1 base and 2 bases, there was a span of 12 bases. The CDR3 nucleotides read TGTGCCAGCAGCTTAGGTGGGAGCCCCCCCTACGAGCAGTACTTC. Protein: CASSLGGSPPYEQYF.